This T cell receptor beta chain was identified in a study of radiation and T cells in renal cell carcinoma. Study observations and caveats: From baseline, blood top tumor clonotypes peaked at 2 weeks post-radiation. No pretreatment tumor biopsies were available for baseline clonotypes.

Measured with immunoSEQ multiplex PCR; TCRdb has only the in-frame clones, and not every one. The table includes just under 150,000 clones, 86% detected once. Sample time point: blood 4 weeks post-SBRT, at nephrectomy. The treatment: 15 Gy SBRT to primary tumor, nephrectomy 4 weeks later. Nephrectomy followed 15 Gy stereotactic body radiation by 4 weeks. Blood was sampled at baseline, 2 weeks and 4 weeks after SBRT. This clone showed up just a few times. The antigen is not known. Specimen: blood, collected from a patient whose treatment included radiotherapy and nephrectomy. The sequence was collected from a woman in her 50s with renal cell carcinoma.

CDR3 loop: CASSQLGTQYF. CDR3 bases: TGTGCCAGCAGTCAGCTCGGAACGCAGTATTTT. The chain carries TRBV27 and TRBJ2-3; D uncertain. CDR3 length equals 11 residues. The germline CDR1 and CDR2 sequences are MNHEY and SMNVEV (reference sequence). V was clipped by 5 bases and J by 9 bases, with 9 bases between them.